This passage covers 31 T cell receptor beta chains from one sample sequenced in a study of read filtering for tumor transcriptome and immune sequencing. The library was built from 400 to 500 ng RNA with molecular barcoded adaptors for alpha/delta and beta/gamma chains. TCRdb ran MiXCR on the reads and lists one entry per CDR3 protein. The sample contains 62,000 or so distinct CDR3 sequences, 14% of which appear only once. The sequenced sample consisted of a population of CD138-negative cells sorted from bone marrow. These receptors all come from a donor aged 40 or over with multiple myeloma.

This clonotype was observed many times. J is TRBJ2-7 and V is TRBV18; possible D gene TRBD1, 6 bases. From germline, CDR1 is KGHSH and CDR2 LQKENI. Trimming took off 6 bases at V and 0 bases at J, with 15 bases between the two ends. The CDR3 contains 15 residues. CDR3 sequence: CASSPTGWSSYEQYF. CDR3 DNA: TGTGCCAGCTCTCCGACAGGTTGGAGCTCCTACGAGCAGTACTTC.

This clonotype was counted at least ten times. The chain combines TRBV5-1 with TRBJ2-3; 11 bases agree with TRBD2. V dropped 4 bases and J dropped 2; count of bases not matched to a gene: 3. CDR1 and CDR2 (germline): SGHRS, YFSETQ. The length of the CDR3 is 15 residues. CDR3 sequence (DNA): TGCGCCAGCAGCGGGGGACTAGCGGCCACAGATACGCAGTATTTT. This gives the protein CASSGGLAATDTQYF.

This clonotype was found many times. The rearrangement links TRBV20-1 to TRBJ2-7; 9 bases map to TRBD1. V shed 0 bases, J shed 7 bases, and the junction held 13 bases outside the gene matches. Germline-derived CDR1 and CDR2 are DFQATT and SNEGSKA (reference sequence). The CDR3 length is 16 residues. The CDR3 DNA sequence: TGCAGTGCTAGAGATCCCGGACAGGGGACCGTGGGGGAGCAGTACTTC. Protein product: CSARDPGQGTVGEQYF.

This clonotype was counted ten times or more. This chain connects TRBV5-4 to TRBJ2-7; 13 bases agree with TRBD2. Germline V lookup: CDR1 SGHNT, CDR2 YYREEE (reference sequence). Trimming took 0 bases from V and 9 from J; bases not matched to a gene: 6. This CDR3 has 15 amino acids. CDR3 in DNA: TGTGCCAGCAGCTTGGGAAGGACTAGCGGGAGCGGGCAGTACTTC. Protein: CASSLGRTSGSGQYF.

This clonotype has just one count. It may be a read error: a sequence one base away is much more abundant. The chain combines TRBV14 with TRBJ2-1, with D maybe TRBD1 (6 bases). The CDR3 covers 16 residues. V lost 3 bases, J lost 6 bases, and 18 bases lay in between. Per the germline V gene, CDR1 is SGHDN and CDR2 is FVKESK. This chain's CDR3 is CASSQSSRGRINEQFF. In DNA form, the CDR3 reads TGTGCCAGCAGCCAGAGCAGCAGGGGAAGGATCAATGAGCAGTTCTTC.

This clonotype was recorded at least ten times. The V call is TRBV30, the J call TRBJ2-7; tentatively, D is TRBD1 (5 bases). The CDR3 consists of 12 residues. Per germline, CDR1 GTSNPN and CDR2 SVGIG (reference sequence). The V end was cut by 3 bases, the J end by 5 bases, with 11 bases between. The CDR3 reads CAWSPQGDEQYF. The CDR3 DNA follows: TGTGCCTGGAGCCCCCAGGGCGACGAGCAGTACTTC.

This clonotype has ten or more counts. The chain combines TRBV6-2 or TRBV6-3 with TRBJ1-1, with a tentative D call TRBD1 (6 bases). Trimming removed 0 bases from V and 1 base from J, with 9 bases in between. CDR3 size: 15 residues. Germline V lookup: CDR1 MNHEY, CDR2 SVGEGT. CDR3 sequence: CASSYSGQWNTEAFF. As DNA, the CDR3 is TGTGCCAGCAGTTACTCAGGACAGTGGAACACTGAAGCTTTCTTT.

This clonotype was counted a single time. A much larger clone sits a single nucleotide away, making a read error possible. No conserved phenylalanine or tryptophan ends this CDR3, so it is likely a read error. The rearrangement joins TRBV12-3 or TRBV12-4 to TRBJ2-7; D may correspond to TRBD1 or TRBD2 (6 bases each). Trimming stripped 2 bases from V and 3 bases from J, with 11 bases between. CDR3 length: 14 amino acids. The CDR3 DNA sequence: TGTGCCAGCAGTTTATCGGGGGCCGGCTACGAGCAGTACTCC. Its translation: CASSLSGAGYEQYS.

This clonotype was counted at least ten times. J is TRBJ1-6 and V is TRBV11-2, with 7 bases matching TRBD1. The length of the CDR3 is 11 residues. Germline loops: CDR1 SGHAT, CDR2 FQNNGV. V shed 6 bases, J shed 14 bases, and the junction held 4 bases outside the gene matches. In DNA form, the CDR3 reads TGTGCCAGCAGAGCGGGACAGTCCCTCCACTTT. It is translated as CASRAGQSLHF.

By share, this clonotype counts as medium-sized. For the CDR3, the DNA is TGTGCCAGCAGTTTGACAGGACAGCAAAACACTGAAGCTTTCTTT. Protein: CASSLTGQQNTEAFF. The chain is built from TRBV27 and TRBJ1-1; maybe TRBD1 (6 bases). The CDR3 has 15 amino acids. Trimming took off 3 bases at V and 2 bases at J, with 13 bases between the two ends. Germline assignment: CDR1 MNHEY and CDR2 SMNVEV (reference sequence).

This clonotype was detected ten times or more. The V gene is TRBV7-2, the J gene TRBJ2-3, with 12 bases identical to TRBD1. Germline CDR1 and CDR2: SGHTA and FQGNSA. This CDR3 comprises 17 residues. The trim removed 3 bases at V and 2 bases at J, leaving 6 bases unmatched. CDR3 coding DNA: TGTGCCAGCAGCTTCGGGACAGGGGGCTCCTTCACAGATACGCAGTATTTT. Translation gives CASSFGTGGSFTDTQYF. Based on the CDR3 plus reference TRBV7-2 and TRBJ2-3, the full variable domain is GAGVSQSPSNKVTEKGKDVELRCDPISGHTALYWYRQSLGQGLEFLIYFQGNSAPDKSGLPSDRFSAERTGGSVSTLTIQRTQQEDSAVYLCASSFGTGGSFTDTQYFGPGTRLTVL.

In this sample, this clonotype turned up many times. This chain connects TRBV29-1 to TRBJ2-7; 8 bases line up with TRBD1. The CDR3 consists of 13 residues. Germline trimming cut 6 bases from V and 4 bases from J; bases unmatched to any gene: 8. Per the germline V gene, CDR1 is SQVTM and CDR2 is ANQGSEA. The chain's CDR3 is CSVRGLDRYEQYF. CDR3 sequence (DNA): TGCAGCGTCAGGGGGCTGGATAGGTACGAGCAGTACTTC.

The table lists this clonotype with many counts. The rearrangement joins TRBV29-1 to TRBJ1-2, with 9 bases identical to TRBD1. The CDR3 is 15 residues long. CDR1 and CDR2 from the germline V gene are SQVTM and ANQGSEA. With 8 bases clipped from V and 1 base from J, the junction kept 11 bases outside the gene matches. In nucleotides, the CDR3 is TGCAGCATATGGACAGGGGACCCCCTTAACTATGGCTACACCTTC. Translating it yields CSIWTGDPLNYGYTF.

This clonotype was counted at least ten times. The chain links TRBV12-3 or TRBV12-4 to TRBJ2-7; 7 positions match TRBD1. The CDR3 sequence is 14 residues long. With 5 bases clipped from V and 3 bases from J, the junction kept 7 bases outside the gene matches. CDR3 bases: TGTGCCAGCAGTAAAGGGGGACAGTACTACGAGCAGTACTTC. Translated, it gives CASSKGGQYYEQYF.

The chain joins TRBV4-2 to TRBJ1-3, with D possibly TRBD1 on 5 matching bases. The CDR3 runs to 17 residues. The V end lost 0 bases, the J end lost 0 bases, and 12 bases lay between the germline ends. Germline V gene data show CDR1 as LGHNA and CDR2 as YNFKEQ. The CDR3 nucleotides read TGTGCCAGCAGCCAAGAAGTTGGGGCTCGCTCTGGAAACACCATATATTTT. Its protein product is CASSQEVGARSGNTIYF.

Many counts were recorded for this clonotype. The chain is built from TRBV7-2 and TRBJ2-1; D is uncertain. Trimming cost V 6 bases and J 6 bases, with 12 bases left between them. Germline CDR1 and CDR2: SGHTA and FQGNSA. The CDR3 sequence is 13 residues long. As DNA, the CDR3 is TGTGCCAGCAGGGCCTTGCCAGTCAATGAGCAGTTCTTC. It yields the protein CASRALPVNEQFF.

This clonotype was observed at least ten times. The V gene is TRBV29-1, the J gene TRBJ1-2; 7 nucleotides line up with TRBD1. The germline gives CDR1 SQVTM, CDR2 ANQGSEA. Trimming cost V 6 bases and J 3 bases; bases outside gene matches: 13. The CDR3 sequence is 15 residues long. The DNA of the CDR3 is TGCAGCGTAGTACAGGGGTCCGCCCTATACTATGGCTACACCTTC. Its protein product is CSVVQGSALYYGYTF.

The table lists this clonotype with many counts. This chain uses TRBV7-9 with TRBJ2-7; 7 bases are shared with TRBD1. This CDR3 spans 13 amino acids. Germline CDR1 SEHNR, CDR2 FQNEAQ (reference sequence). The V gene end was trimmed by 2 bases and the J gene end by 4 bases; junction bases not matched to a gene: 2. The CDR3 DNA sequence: TGTGCCAGCAGCTTACCGGACAGGTACGAGCAGTACTTC. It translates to CASSLPDRYEQYF.

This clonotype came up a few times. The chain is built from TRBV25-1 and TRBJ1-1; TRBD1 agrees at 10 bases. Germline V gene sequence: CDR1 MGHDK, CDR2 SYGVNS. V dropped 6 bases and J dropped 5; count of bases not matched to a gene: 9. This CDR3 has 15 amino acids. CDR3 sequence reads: CASSLTGGFATEAFF. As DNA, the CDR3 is TGTGCCAGCAGCCTGACAGGGGGCTTCGCAACTGAAGCTTTCTTT.

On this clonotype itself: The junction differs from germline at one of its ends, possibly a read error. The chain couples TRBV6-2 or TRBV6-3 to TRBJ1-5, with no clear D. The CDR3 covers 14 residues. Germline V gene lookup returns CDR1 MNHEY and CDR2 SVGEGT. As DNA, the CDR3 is TGTGCCAGTAGTTACCGGCAGATCAATCAGCCCCAGCATTTT. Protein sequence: CASSYRQINQPQHF.

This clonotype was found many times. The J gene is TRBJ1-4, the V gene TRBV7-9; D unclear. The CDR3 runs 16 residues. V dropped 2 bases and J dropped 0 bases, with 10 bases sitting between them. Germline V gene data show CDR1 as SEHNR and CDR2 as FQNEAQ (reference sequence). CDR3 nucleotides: TGTGCCAGCAGCTTATTCCGAGGAGCAACTAATGAAAAACTGTTTTTT. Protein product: CASSLFRGATNEKLFF.

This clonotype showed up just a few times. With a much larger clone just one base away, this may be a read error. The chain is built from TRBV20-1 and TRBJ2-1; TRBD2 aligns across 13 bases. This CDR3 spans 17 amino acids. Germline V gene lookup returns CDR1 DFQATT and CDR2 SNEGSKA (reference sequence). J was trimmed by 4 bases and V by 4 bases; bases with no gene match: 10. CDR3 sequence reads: CSAIGGTSGTGYNEQFF. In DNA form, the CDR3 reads TGCAGTGCTATAGGAGGGACTAGCGGGACAGGATACAATGAGCAGTTCTTC.

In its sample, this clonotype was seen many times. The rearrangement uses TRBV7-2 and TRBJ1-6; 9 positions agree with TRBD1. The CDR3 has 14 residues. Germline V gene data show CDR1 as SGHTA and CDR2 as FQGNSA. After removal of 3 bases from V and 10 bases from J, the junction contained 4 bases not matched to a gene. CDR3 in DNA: TGTGCCAGCAGCTTGGACAGGGGAACATCACCCCTCCACTTT. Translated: CASSLDRGTSPLHF.

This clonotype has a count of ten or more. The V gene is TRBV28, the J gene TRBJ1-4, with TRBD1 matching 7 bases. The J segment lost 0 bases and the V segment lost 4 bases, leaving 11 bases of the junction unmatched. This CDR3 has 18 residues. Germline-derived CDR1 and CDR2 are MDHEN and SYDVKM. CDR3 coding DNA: TGTGCCAGCAGTTCCATAAAAAACAGGGGAGCAACTAATGAAAAACTGTTTTTT. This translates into CASSSIKNRGATNEKLFF.

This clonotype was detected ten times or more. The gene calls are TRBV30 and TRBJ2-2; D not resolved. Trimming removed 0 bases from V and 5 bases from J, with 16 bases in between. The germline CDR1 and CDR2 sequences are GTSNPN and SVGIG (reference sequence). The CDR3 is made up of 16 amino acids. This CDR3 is CAWSVSSRQETGELFF. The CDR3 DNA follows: TGTGCCTGGAGTGTATCTTCCAGGCAAGAAACCGGGGAGCTGTTTTTT.

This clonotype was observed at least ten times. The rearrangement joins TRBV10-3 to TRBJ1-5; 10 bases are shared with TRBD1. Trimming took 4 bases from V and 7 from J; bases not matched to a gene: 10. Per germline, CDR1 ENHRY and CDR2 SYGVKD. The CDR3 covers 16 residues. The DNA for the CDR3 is TGTGCCATCAGTGGTGGTACGGACAGGGGGACGCAGCCCCAGCATTTT. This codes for CAISGGTDRGTQPQHF.

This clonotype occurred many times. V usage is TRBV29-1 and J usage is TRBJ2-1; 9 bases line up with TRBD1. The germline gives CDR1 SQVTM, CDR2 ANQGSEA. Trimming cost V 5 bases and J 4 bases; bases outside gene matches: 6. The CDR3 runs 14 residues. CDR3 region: CSVSTGGGYNEQFF. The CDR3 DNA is TGCAGCGTTAGTACAGGGGGCGGATACAATGAGCAGTTCTTC.

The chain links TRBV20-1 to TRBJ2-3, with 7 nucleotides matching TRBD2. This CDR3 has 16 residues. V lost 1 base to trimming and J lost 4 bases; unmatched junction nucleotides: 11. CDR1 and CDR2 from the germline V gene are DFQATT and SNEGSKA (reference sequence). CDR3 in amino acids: CSARAQTGTNPDTQYF. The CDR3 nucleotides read TGCAGTGCTAGAGCCCAAACTGGGACTAATCCAGATACGCAGTATTTT.

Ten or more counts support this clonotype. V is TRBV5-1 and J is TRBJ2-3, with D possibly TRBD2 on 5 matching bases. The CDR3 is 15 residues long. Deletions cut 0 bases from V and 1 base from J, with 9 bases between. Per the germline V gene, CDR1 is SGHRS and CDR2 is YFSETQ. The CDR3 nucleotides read TGCGCCAGCAGCTTGGACCGGCGGGGCACAGATACGCAGTATTTT. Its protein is CASSLDRRGTDTQYF.

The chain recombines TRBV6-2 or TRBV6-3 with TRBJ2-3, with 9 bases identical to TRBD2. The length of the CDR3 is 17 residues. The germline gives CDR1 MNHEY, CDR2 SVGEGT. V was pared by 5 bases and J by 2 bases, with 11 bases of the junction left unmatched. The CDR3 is CASSGGTSSRYTDTQYF. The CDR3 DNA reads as TGTGCCAGCAGTGGCGGGACTAGCTCCCGTTACACAGATACGCAGTATTTT.

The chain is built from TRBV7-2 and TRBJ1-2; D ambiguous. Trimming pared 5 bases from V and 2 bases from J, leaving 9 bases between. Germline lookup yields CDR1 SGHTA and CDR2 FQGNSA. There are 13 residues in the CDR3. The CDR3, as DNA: TGTGCCAGCAGCCCCGACAAGAACTATGGCTACACCTTC. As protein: CASSPDKNYGYTF.